The 28 T cell receptor beta chains presented below share a single source sample, sequenced in a study of cytomegalovirus exposure and HLA in healthy donors. Only in-frame clones appear in the TCRdb table, and some are missing; sequencing was by immunoSEQ multiplex PCR. The data show 120,000 or so clones, with roughly 89% seen just once and about 2.1% held by the top ten. The sequencing sample was made of PBMCs. These receptors all come from a woman aged 18-35 years in good health and CMV-seronegative.

The chain has TRBV5-6 and TRBJ2-5; TRBD1 aligns across 7 bases. This CDR3 is 16 amino acids long. The germline gives CDR1 SGHDT, CDR2 YYEEEE. J gave up 2 bases and V 2 bases, and 9 bases lay outside the gene matches. The CDR3 bases are TGTGCCAGCAGCTTATCCGATAGCAGGGGGCAAGAGACCCAGTACTTC. It encodes CASSLSDSRGQETQYF.

CDR3 region: CASSPSRGISGGTDTQYF. CDR3 sequence (DNA): TGTGCCAGCAGCCCATCCCGTGGTATTAGCGGGGGCACAGATACGCAGTATTTT. The V and J genes are TRBV7-9 and TRBJ2-3; 8 bases agree with TRBD2. The V and J ends lost 5 bases and 1 base, in that order; junction bases with no gene match: 14. Germline CDR1 SEHNR, CDR2 FQNEAQ (reference sequence). This CDR3 has 18 amino acids. Full variable domain (missing parts from reference TRBV7-9 and TRBJ2-3): DTGVSQNPRHKITKRGQNVTFRCDPISEHNRLYWYRQTLGQGPEFLTYFQNEAQLEKSRLLSDRFSAERPKGSFSTLEIQRTEQGDSAMYLCASSPSRGISGGTDTQYFGPGTRLTVL.

The chain uses TRBV6-5 and TRBJ2-7; 8 positions agree with TRBD2. Per germline, CDR1 MNHEY and CDR2 SVGAGI. Trimming took 4 bases from V and 1 from J; bases not matched to a gene: 6. This CDR3 region has 15 residues. CDR3 in amino acids: CASSSGRGVSYEQYF. The DNA of the CDR3 is TGTGCCAGCAGTTCGGGGCGGGGGGTGTCCTACGAGCAGTACTTC.

J is TRBJ2-3 and V is TRBV5-5; 7 nucleotides align to TRBD2. J gave up 0 bases and V 0 bases, and 4 bases lay outside the gene matches. The length of the CDR3 is 16 residues. The germline V gene encodes CDR1 SGHKS and CDR2 YYEKEE (reference sequence). The CDR3 DNA follows: TGTGCCAGCAGCTTGGAAGCGGGACTTAGCACAGATACGCAGTATTTT. It encodes CASSLEAGLSTDTQYF.

This chain joins TRBV9 and TRBJ2-2; 8 bases are a match to TRBD1. With 0 bases clipped from V and 6 bases from J, the junction kept 13 bases outside the gene matches. Germline CDR1 and CDR2: SGDLS and YYNGEE. CDR3 length: 18 amino acids. The CDR3 protein is CASSVVDFRTGMPGELFF. CDR3 in DNA: TGTGCCAGCAGCGTAGTAGATTTCAGGACAGGGATGCCCGGGGAGCTGTTTTTT.

CDR3 loop: CASSPGQGNTDTQYF. As DNA, the CDR3 is TGTGCCAGCAGCCCCGGACAGGGGAACACAGATACGCAGTATTTT. This sequence joins TRBV7-3 and TRBJ2-3, with TRBD1 identical over 9 bases. Germline CDR1 SGHTA, CDR2 FQGTGA. The CDR3 runs 15 residues. The V segment lost 5 bases and the J segment 2 bases; nucleotides outside the gene matches: 5.

V usage is TRBV7-6 and J usage is TRBJ2-2, with 7 bases lining up with TRBD2. Per the germline V gene, CDR1 is SGHVS and CDR2 is FNYEAQ. CDR3 length: 16 residues. Trimming took 4 bases from V and 0 from J; bases not matched to a gene: 5. CDR3 sequence reads: CASSYQRGPNTGELFF. In nucleotides, the CDR3 is TGTGCCAGCAGCTACCAGCGGGGCCCGAACACCGGGGAGCTGTTTTTT.

The V call is TRBV28, the J call TRBJ2-1; D might be TRBD2 (6 bases). Germline lookup yields CDR1 MDHEN and CDR2 SYDVKM. V lost 4 bases and J 7 bases, leaving 14 bases between the germline ends. The CDR3 is made up of 14 amino acids. Here the CDR3 DNA reads TGTGCCAGCAGTTCCGGGGGAGGAGGAAATGAGCAGTTCTTC. Encoded protein: CASSSGGGGNEQFF.

This clone has just a few counts. The sample holds other DNA sequences that translate to the same CDR3. The chain couples TRBV28 to TRBJ2-7; 8 bases map to TRBD1. The ends lost 1 base at V and 6 bases at J; junction bases unmatched: 8. The CDR3 contains 15 residues. Germline V CDR1 and CDR2: MDHEN, SYDVKM. The CDR3 bases are TGTGCCAGCAGTTTATCTGGACAGGGCTATCGCGAGCAGTACTTC. The encoded protein is CASSLSGQGYREQYF.

This chain connects TRBV6-4 to TRBJ2-2, with TRBD1 matching 9 bases. The CDR3 has 15 residues. Germline V gene data show CDR1 as MRHNA and CDR2 as SNTAGT. V lost 5 bases to trimming and J lost 3 bases; unmatched junction nucleotides: 4. CDR3 residues: CASSPGQGDTGELFF. The DNA of the CDR3 is TGTGCCAGCAGTCCGGGACAGGGCGACACCGGGGAGCTGTTTTTT.

The chain employs TRBV5-6 and TRBJ2-1, with 7 bases identical to TRBD2. The CDR3 runs 16 residues. The ends lost 4 bases at V and 7 bases at J; junction bases unmatched: 14. Germline CDR1 and CDR2: SGHDT and YYEEEE. CDR3 in amino acids: CASSPLLRGRLNEQFF. CDR3 nucleotide sequence: TGTGCCAGCAGCCCCCTCCTACGCGGGAGATTAAATGAGCAGTTCTTC.

V gene TRBV5-4 combines with J gene TRBJ2-7, with D hard to call. The germline V gene encodes CDR1 SGHNT and CDR2 YYREEE (reference sequence). Trimming cost V 5 bases and J 8 bases, with 17 bases left between them. There are 13 residues in the CDR3. The CDR3 loop reads CASRPPSESQQYF. Here the CDR3 DNA reads TGTGCCAGCAGACCCCCAAGCGAGTCACAGCAGTACTTC.

This chain links TRBV30 with TRBJ1-6, with D hard to call. V lost 2 bases to trimming and J lost 2 bases, with 7 bases between them. Germline V gene lookup returns CDR1 GTSNPN and CDR2 SVGIG (reference sequence). There are 14 residues in the CDR3. The CDR3 nucleotides are TGTGCCTGGAGTCAGATGCCCTATAATTCACCCCTCCACTTT. It yields the protein CAWSQMPYNSPLHF.

This sequence joins TRBV9 and TRBJ2-5; 13 bases agree with TRBD2. In germline, CDR1 is SGDLS, CDR2 YYNGEE. CDR3 length: 18 residues. V trimming: 0 bases; J trimming: 4 bases; junction bases outside the gene matches: 9. In DNA form, the CDR3 reads TGTGCCAGCAGCGTAGGTGGACTAGCGGGGGCGGGGGTAGAGACCCAGTACTTC. The encoded protein is CASSVGGLAGAGVETQYF.

The chain carries TRBV30 and TRBJ1-2; D ambiguous. This CDR3 comprises 12 residues. The V and J ends lost 6 bases and 0 bases respectively, with 8 bases between them. Germline V gene lookup returns CDR1 GTSNPN and CDR2 SVGIG (reference sequence). The CDR3 loop is CACYGANYGYTF. CDR3 nucleotide sequence: TGTGCCTGTTACGGAGCTAACTATGGCTACACCTTC. Supplemented by reference TRBV30 and TRBJ1-2, the full variable domain reads SQTIHQWPATLVQPVGSPLSLECTVEGTSNPNLYWYRQAAGRGLQLLFYSVGIGQISSEVPQNLSASRPQDRQFILSSKKLLLSDSGFYLCACYGANYGYTFGSGTRLTVV.

V usage is TRBV6-5 and J usage is TRBJ1-2, with D possibly matching TRBD1 (6 bases). The CDR3 loop spans 12 amino acids. V lost 5 bases to trimming and J lost 5 bases, with 9 bases between them. CDR1 and CDR2 from the germline V gene are MNHEY and SVGAGI. CDR3 loop: CASSPGQYGYTF. CDR3 nucleotides: TGTGCCAGCAGTCCGGGACAATATGGCTACACCTTC.

This chain uses TRBV6-6 with TRBJ2-1; D is perhaps TRBD1 (6 bases). There are 15 residues in the CDR3. Germline loops: CDR1 MNHNY, CDR2 SVGAGI (reference sequence). Trimming took off 7 bases at V and 1 base at J, with 14 bases between the two ends. CDR3 region: CASTIDRRSYNEQFF. CDR3 in DNA: TGTGCCAGCACCATAGACAGGAGGTCCTACAATGAGCAGTTCTTC.

The chain combines TRBV5-4 with TRBJ1-1, with D perhaps matching TRBD1 (6 bases). Trimming pared 2 bases from V and 4 bases from J, leaving 18 bases between. The germline CDR1 and CDR2 sequences are SGHNT and YYREEE (reference sequence). The length of the CDR3 is 16 residues. The CDR3 protein is CASSLDTTGGLTEAFF. CDR3 coding DNA: TGTGCCAGCAGCTTAGATACGACGGGGGGGCTCACTGAAGCTTTCTTT.

The chain recombines TRBV19 with TRBJ2-7, with 8 bases matching TRBD1. Unmatched junction bases numbered 10, after V lost 9 bases and J lost 3 bases. CDR1 LNHDA and CDR2 SQIVND come from the germline V gene (reference sequence). The CDR3 runs 14 residues. The CDR3: CARNRTGQYYEQYF. CDR3 bases: TGTGCCAGAAATAGGACAGGGCAATACTACGAGCAGTACTTC.

The V and J genes are TRBV19 and TRBJ1-1; tentatively, D is TRBD1 (6 bases). Germline loops: CDR1 LNHDA, CDR2 SQIVND (reference sequence). Trimming pared 6 bases from V and 5 bases from J, leaving 16 bases between. The CDR3 runs 14 residues. Here the CDR3 reads CASRRLAGVTEAFF. The CDR3 nucleotides read TGTGCCAGTAGGAGGTTAGCAGGGGTTACTGAAGCTTTCTTT.

The J gene is TRBJ2-2, the V gene TRBV27, with 9 bases lining up with TRBD1. J gave up 7 bases and V 0 bases, and 6 bases lay outside the gene matches. This CDR3 has 16 residues. The germline gives CDR1 MNHEY, CDR2 SMNVEV (reference sequence). CDR3 bases: TGTGCCAGCAGTTTATCGGGGGACAGGGCAAACGGGGAGCTGTTTTTT. The encoded protein is CASSLSGDRANGELFF.

The chain links TRBV30 to TRBJ2-6; TRBD1 matches at 8 bases. Per the germline V gene, CDR1 is GTSNPN and CDR2 is SVGIG (reference sequence). CDR3 size: 16 residues. V dropped 3 bases and J dropped 1; count of bases not matched to a gene: 5. CDR3 DNA sequence: TGTGCCTGGAGGGCAGGGGGCCCGTCTGGGGCCAACGTCCTGACTTTC. It is translated as CAWRAGGPSGANVLTF. Full variable domain (outside the CDR3, taken from reference TRBV30 and TRBJ2-6): SQTIHQWPATLVQPVGSPLSLECTVEGTSNPNLYWYRQAAGRGLQLLFYSVGIGQISSEVPQNLSASRPQDRQFILSSKKLLLSDSGFYLCAWRAGGPSGANVLTFGAGSRLTVL.

The chain has TRBV29-1 and TRBJ2-4; 8 bases are shared with TRBD2. The V and J ends lost 8 bases and 8 bases, in that order; junction bases with no gene match: 14. There are 14 residues in the CDR3. Germline CDR1 is SQVTM and CDR2 is ANQGSEA. Written as DNA, the CDR3 is TGCAGCTCCGCCAGCGGGGGCGGGGTGGACATTCAGTACTTC. The encoded protein is CSSASGGGVDIQYF.

The CDR3 sequence: CAWSVLAVNEQFF. CDR3 nucleotide sequence: TGTGCCTGGAGTGTACTAGCGGTCAATGAGCAGTTCTTC. J is TRBJ2-1 and V is TRBV30; TRBD2 matches at 8 bases. The length of the CDR3 is 13 residues. Trimming removed 0 bases from V and 6 bases from J; junction bases left unmatched: 1. Looked up from germline, CDR1 is GTSNPN and CDR2 is SVGIG (reference sequence).

The V gene is TRBV5-1, the J gene TRBJ2-3; weak D call: TRBD2 (5 bases). Germline V lookup: CDR1 SGHRS, CDR2 YFSETQ. This CDR3 is 15 amino acids long. With 5 bases removed from V and 0 bases from J, the gap between germline ends came to 13 bases. CDR3 in DNA: TGCGCCAGCAGTTGGGCCAGCGGTAGCACAGATACGCAGTATTTT. Amino acids: CASSWASGSTDTQYF.

V gene TRBV5-6 combines with J gene TRBJ2-5, with 7 bases fitting TRBD2. V trimming: 1 base; J trimming: 5 bases; junction bases outside the gene matches: 2. The CDR3 has 13 amino acids. Germline lookup yields CDR1 SGHDT and CDR2 YYEEEE. The CDR3 sequence is CASSLWGGETQYF. The DNA for the CDR3 is TGTGCCAGCAGCTTGTGGGGAGGGGAGACCCAGTACTTC. Full variable domain (remainder filled in from reference TRBV5-6 and TRBJ2-5): DAGVTQSPTHLIKTRGQQVTLRCSPKSGHDTVSWYQQALGQGPQFIFQYYEEEERQRGNFPDRFSGHQFPNYSSELNVNALLLGDSALYLCASSLWGGETQYFGPGTRLLVL.

The genes are TRBV11-2 and TRBJ2-1; 7 bases align to TRBD1. The germline V gene has CDR1 SGHAT and CDR2 FQNNGV. CDR3 length: 16 amino acids. The V and J ends lost 5 bases and 4 bases, in that order; junction bases with no gene match: 11. The CDR3 bases are TGTGCCAGCAGCATCGAGGACCGGGGACAGTACAATGAGCAGTTCTTC. It translates to CASSIEDRGQYNEQFF. Complete variable domain (other parts from reference TRBV11-2 and TRBJ2-1): EAGVAQSPRYKIIEKRQSVAFWCNPISGHATLYWYQQILGQGPKLLIQFQNNGVVDDSQLPKDRFSAERLKGVDSTLKIQPAKLEDSAVYLCASSIEDRGQYNEQFFGPGTRLTVL.

The chain is built from TRBV7-3 and TRBJ2-1; a weak D match, TRBD1 (6 bases). Germline lookup yields CDR1 SGHTA and CDR2 FQGTGA. The CDR3 is made up of 15 amino acids. V lost 5 bases and J 6 bases, leaving 17 bases between the germline ends. CDR3 bases: TGTGCCAGCAGCCCACAGGGTATCGCATCCAATGAGCAGTTCTTC. Encoded protein: CASSPQGIASNEQFF.